This T cell receptor (beta chain) was captured by sequencing in a study of blood T cell repertoires in COVID-19. Whole-study context: Sources were T cells, B-cell-depleted T cells, or PBMCs; the material itself was cDNA or gDNA.

V dropped 5 bases and J dropped 4 bases, with 12 bases sitting between them. Germline lookup yields CDR1 MDHEN and CDR2 SYDVKM. The CDR3 extends over 13 amino acids. Clinical histories supplied by participants themselves formed the basis of cohort assignment. Original processing notes: Amplification of reference gene primers was used by the study to estimate nucleated cell counts. Generated by immunoSEQ multiplex PCR, the TCRdb table keeps only in-frame clones and is missing some. The V and J calls and the clone size are those of that table, but D and trimming were determined from the DNA. Among some 270,000 clones listed, 70% to 90% were seen once.

The chain links TRBV28 to TRBJ2-7, with D possibly TRBD2 on 7 matching bases. Sample: PBMCs or T cells enriched from blood (not recorded which). This sequence was found in a woman aged 45-65 years with acute COVID-19. CDR3: CASSGGGQYEQYF. In DNA form, the CDR3 reads TGTGCCAGCAGTGGGGGGGGGCAGTACGAGCAGTACTTC.